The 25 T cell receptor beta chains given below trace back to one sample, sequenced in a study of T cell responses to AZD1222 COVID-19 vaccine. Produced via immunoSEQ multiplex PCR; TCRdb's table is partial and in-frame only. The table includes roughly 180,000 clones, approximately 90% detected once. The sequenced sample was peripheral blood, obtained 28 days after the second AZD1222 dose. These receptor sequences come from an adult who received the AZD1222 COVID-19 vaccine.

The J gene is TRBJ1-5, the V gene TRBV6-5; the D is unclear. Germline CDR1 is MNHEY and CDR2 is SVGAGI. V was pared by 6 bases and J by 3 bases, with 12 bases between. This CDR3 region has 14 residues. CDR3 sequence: CASSPFQNNQPQHF. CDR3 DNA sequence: TGTGCCAGCAGCCCCTTTCAGAACAATCAGCCCCAGCATTTT.

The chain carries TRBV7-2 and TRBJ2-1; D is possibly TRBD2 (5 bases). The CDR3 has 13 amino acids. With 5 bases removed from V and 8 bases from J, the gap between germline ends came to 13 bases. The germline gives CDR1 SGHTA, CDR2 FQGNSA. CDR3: CASSITSFYEQFF. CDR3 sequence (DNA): TGTGCCAGCAGCATAACTAGTTTCTATGAGCAGTTCTTC. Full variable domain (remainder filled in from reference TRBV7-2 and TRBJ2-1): GAGVSQSPSNKVTEKGKDVELRCDPISGHTALYWYRQSLGQGLEFLIYFQGNSAPDKSGLPSDRFSAERTGGSVSTLTIQRTQQEDSAVYLCASSITSFYEQFFGPGTRLTVL.

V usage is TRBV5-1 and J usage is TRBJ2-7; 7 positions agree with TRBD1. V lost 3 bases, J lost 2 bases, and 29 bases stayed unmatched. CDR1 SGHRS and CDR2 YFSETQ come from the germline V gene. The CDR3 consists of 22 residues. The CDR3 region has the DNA TGCGCCAGCAGCTCCCCTCGACAGGGCTTGGGAACGGGTGGCATAATTCCCTACGAGCAGTACTTC. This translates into CASSSPRQGLGTGGIIPYEQYF.

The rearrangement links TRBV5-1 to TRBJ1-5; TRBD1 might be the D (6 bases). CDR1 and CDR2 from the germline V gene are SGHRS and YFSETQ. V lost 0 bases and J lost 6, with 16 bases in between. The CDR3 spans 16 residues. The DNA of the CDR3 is TGCGCCAGCAGCTTGGTGGGGGGGCGCATATCTCAGCCCCAGCATTTT. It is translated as CASSLVGGRISQPQHF.

DNA for the CDR3: TGTGCCAGCAGTGAATTTGGGCAGCCCCAGCATTTT. Translating gives CASSEFGQPQHF. The chain links TRBV25-1 to TRBJ1-5; D gene uncertain. In germline, CDR1 is MGHDK, CDR2 SYGVNS. Trimming left V 1 base short and J 7 bases short, with 5 bases between. The CDR3 runs 12 residues.

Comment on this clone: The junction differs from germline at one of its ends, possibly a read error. CDR3 loop: CASSQETGTGNEKLFF. DNA of the CDR3: TGTGCCAGCAGCCAAGAGACGGGGACAGGGAATGAGAAACTGTTTTTT. V usage is TRBV4-2 and J usage is TRBJ1-4; TRBD1 matches 9 bases. Germline V lookup: CDR1 LGHNA, CDR2 YNFKEQ. The CDR3 runs to 16 residues.

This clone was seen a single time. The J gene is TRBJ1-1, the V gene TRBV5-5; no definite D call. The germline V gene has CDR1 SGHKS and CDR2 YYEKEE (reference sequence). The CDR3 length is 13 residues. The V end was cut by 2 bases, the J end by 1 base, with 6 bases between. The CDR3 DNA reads TGTGCCAGCAGCTTTTCAGCGAACACTGAAGCTTTCTTT. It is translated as CASSFSANTEAFF.

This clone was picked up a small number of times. The CDR3: CASSSRTSGSGETQYF. CDR3 nucleotide sequence: TGTGCCAGCAGCTCCCGGACTAGCGGGAGCGGAGAGACCCAGTACTTC. The chain carries TRBV7-9 and TRBJ2-5, with 13 bases matching TRBD2. Germline V gene lookup returns CDR1 SEHNR and CDR2 FQNEAQ (reference sequence). V shed 4 bases, J shed 4 bases, and the junction held 6 bases outside the gene matches. This CDR3 is 16 amino acids long.

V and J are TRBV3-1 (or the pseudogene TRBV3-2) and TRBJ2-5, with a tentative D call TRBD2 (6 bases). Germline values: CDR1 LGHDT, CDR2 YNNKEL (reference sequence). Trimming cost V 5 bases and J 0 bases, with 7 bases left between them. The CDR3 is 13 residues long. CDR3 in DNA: TGTGCCAGCAGCAGGGACTACCAAGAGACCCAGTACTTC. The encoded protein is CASSRDYQETQYF.

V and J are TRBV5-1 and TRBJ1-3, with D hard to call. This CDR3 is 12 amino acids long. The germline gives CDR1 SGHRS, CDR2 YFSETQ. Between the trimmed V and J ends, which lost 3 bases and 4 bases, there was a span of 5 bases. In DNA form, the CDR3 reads TGCGCCAGCAGCTATCAGGGAAACACCATATATTTT. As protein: CASSYQGNTIYF.

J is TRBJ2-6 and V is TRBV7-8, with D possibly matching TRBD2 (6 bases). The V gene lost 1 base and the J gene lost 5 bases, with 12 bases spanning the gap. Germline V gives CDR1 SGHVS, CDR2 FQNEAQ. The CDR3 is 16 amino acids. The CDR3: CASSLGLAIRANVLTF. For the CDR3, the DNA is TGTGCCAGCAGCTTAGGGCTAGCGATAAGGGCCAACGTCCTGACTTTC. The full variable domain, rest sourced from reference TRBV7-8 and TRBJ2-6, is GAGVSQSPRYKVAKRGQDVALRCDPISGHVSLFWYQQALGQGPEFLTYFQNEAQLDKSGLPSDRFFAERPEGSVSTLKIQRTQQEDSAVYLCASSLGLAIRANVLTFGAGSRLTVL.

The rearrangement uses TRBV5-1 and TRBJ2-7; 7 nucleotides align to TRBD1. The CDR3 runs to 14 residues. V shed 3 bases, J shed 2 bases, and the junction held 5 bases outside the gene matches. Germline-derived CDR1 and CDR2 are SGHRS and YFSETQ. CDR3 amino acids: CASSSGTAPYEQYF. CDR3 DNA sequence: TGCGCCAGCAGCTCCGGGACAGCCCCCTACGAGCAGTACTTC.

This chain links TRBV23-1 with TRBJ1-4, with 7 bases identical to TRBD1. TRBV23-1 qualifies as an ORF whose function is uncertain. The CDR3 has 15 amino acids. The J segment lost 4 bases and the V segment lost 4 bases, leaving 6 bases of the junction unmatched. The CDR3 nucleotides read TGCGCCAGCAGTCCTTGGGACAGCCATAATGAAAAACTGTTTTTT. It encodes CASSPWDSHNEKLFF.

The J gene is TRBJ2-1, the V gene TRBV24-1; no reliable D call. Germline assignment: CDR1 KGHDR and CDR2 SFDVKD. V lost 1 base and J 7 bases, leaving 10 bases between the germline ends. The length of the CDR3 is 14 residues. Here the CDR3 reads CATSDFAAANEQFF. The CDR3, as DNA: TGTGCCACCAGTGATTTTGCGGCGGCTAATGAGCAGTTCTTC.

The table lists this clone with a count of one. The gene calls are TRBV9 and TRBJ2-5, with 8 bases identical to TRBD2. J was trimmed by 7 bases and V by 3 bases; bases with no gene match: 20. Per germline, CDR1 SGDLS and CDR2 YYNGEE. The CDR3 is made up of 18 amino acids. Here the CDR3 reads CASSDPWGGRTRSGTQYF. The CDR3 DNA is TGTGCCAGCAGCGACCCTTGGGGCGGGAGGACCCGATCGGGGACCCAGTACTTC.

The CDR3 loop reads CASSFGRQNSPLHF. The CDR3 nucleotides read TGTGCCAGCAGCTTCGGCCGGCAAAATTCACCCCTCCACTTT. The genes are TRBV5-5 and TRBJ1-6, with no clear D. CDR1 and CDR2 (germline): SGHKS, YYEKEE (reference sequence). The CDR3 contains 14 residues. Deletions cut 2 bases from V and 7 bases from J, with 10 bases between.

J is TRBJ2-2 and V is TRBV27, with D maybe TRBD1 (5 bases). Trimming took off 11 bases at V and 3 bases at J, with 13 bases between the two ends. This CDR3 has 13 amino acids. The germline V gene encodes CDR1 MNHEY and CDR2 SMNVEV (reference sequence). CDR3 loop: CAVQSRDTGELFF. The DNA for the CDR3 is TGTGCCGTACAGAGCAGGGACACCGGGGAGCTGTTTTTT.

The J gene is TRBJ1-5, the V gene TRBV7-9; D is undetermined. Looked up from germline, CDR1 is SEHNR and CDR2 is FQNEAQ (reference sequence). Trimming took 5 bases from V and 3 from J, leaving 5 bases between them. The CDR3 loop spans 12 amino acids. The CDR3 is CASSPDNQPQHF. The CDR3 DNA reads TGTGCCAGCAGCCCAGACAATCAGCCCCAGCATTTT.

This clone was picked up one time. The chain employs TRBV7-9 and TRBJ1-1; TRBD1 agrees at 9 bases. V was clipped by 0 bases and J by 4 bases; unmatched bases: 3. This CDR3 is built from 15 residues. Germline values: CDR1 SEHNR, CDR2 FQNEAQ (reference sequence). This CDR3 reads CASSLAGQGGTEAFF. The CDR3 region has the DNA TGTGCCAGCAGCTTAGCGGGACAGGGAGGCACTGAAGCTTTCTTT. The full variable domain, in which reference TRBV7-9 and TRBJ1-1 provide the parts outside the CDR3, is DTGVSQNPRHKITKRGQNVTFRCDPISEHNRLYWYRQTLGQGPEFLTYFQNEAQLEKSRLLSDRFSAERPKGSFSTLEIQRTEQGDSAMYLCASSLAGQGGTEAFFGQGTRLTVV.

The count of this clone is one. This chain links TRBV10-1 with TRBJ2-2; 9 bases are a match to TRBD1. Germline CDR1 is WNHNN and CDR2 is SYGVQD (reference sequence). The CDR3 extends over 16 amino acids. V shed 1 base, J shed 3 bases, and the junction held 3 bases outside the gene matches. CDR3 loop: CASSEYGQGHTGELFF. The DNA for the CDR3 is TGCGCCAGCAGTGAGTACGGACAGGGGCACACCGGGGAGCTGTTTTTT.

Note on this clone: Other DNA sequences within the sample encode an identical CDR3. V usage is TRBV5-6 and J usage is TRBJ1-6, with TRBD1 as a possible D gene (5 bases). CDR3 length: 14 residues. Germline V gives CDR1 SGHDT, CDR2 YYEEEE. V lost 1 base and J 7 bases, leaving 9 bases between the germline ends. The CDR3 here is CASSLRGTNSPLHF. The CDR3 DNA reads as TGTGCCAGCAGCTTGCGGGGGACGAATTCACCCCTCCACTTT. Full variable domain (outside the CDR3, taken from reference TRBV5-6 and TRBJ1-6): DAGVTQSPTHLIKTRGQQVTLRCSPKSGHDTVSWYQQALGQGPQFIFQYYEEEERQRGNFPDRFSGHQFPNYSSELNVNALLLGDSALYLCASSLRGTNSPLHFGNGTRLTVT.

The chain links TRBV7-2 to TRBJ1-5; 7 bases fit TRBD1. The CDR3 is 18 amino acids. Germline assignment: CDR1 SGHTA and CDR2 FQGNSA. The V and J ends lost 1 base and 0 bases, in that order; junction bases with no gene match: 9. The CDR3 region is CASSLGRGGFNSNQPQHF. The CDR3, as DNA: TGTGCCAGCAGCTTAGGAAGAGGGGGCTTTAATAGCAATCAGCCCCAGCATTTT.

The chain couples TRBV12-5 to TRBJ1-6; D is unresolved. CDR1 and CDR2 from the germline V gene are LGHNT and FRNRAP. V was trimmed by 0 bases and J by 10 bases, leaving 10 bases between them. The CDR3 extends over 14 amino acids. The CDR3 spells CASGLVGGSSPLHF. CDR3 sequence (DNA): TGTGCTAGTGGTTTGGTTGGAGGGAGCTCACCCCTCCACTTT.

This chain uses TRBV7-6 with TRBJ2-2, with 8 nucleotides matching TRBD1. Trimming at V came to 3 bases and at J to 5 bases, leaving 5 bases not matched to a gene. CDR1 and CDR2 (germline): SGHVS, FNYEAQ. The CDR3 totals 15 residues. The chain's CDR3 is CASSFQGAGTGELFF. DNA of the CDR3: TGTGCCAGCAGCTTCCAGGGGGCAGGGACCGGGGAGCTGTTTTTT. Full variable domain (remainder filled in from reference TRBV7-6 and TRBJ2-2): GAGVSQSPRYKVTKRGQDVALRCDPISGHVSLYWYRQALGQGPEFLTYFNYEAQQDKSGLPNDRFSAERPEGSISTLTIQRTEQRDSAMYRCASSFQGAGTGELFFGEGSRLTVL.

CDR3 coding DNA: TGTGCCAGCAGCTTAGGGGCAAGAGGGAGCTATGGCTACACCTTC. Its translation: CASSLGARGSYGYTF. The chain couples TRBV7-2 to TRBJ1-2; D is unclear. The CDR3 totals 15 residues. V was cut by 1 base and J by 4 bases, with 13 bases left in between. Germline loops: CDR1 SGHTA, CDR2 FQGNSA.